This entry lists 22 T cell receptor beta chains sequenced from one sample in a study of blood T cells in healthy people across ages. It was with a sample-barcoded 5' primer and a J-beta primer mix that a second PCR of about 6 to 12 cycles was run. TCRdb processed the 5' RACE reads anew with MiXCR; each CDR3 protein has one entry. The table includes 1.5 million to 2 million distinct CDR3 sequences, approximately 28% detected once. Sequencing was performed on blood. These receptors came from a woman aged 30 to 39 in good health.

The gene calls are TRBV20-1 and TRBJ2-1; D is ambiguous. The V end lost 8 bases, the J end lost 4 bases, and 15 bases lay between the germline ends. The CDR3 runs to 13 residues. Germline-derived CDR1 and CDR2 are DFQATT and SNEGSKA (reference sequence). For the CDR3, the DNA is TGCAGTCTCAACGTGGACGGATACAATGAGCAGTTCTTC. Protein sequence: CSLNVDGYNEQFF.

This clonotype was counted ten times or more. V usage is TRBV5-1 and J usage is TRBJ2-7; no definite D call. The CDR3 sequence is 14 residues long. V was trimmed by 3 bases and J by 0 bases, leaving 10 bases between them. Germline V gene sequence: CDR1 SGHRS, CDR2 YFSETQ. The CDR3, as DNA: TGCGCCAGCAGCTCCCGGGTGGGCTCCTACGAGCAGTACTTC. It encodes CASSSRVGSYEQYF.

This clonotype was detected many times. The J gene is TRBJ2-1, the V gene TRBV11-2, with TRBD2 matching over 8 bases. The CDR3 runs to 16 residues. V shed 7 bases and J 2 bases; nucleotides not matched to a gene: 10. Germline CDR1 is SGHAT and CDR2 is FQNNGV. CDR3 protein: CASNLGGRYPYNEQFF. The CDR3 DNA reads TGTGCCAGCAATTTAGGCGGGAGGTATCCCTACAATGAGCAGTTCTTC.

The gene calls are TRBV12-3 or TRBV12-4 and TRBJ1-4; D call uncertain. The CDR3 runs to 11 residues. Trimming left V 6 bases short and J 4 bases short, with 3 bases between. The CDR3 sequence is CASRDNEKLFF. In DNA form, the CDR3 reads TGTGCCAGCAGGGATAATGAAAAACTGTTTTTT.

The chain has TRBV14 and TRBJ2-5; D gene unclear. Germline assignment: CDR1 SGHDN and CDR2 FVKESK. V gave up 0 bases and J gave up 2 bases, with 13 bases separating them. The CDR3 length is 16 residues. The chain's CDR3 is CASSQDRRPIQETQYF. The CDR3 nucleotides are TGTGCCAGCAGCCAAGACCGCAGACCTATTCAAGAGACCCAGTACTTC. The whole variable domain, filled in from reference TRBV14 and TRBJ2-5, reads EAGVTQFPSHSVIEKGQTVTLRCDPISGHDNLYWYRRVMGKEIKFLLHFVKESKQDESGMPNNRFLAERTGGTYSTLKVQPAELEDSGVYFCASSQDRRPIQETQYFGPGTRLLVL.

This clonotype was observed a few times. This rearrangement joins TRBV5-1 to TRBJ2-7, with 7 bases matching TRBD2. V shed 4 bases, J shed 2 bases, and the junction held 6 bases outside the gene matches. The CDR3 runs 14 residues. The V gene's germline CDR1 is SGHRS and CDR2 YFSETQ. CDR3 in DNA: TGCGCCAGCAGCCCCGCGGGGGATACCTACGAGCAGTACTTC. This gives the protein CASSPAGDTYEQYF.

V gene TRBV4-3 combines with J gene TRBJ2-3; D is possibly TRBD2 (5 bases). Between the trimmed V and J ends, which lost 4 bases and 6 bases, there was a span of 14 bases. Germline CDR1 LGHNA, CDR2 YSLEER. This CDR3 has 14 amino acids. Here the CDR3 DNA reads TGCGCCAGCAGCCCGGGGTCACCCCGGGATACGCAGTATTTT. This encodes CASSPGSPRDTQYF.

A few counts support this clonotype. J is TRBJ2-1 and V is TRBV5-5; unclear D gene. Per the germline V gene, CDR1 is SGHKS and CDR2 is YYEKEE (reference sequence). The CDR3 consists of 14 residues. Trimming removed 4 bases from V and 0 bases from J, with 8 bases in between. CDR3 DNA: TGTGCCAGCAGCGACATCAGCTCCTACAATGAGCAGTTCTTC. It encodes CASSDISSYNEQFF. The variable domain in full, with the rest retrieved from reference TRBV5-5 and TRBJ2-1, is DAGVTQSPTHLIKTRGQQVTLRCSPISGHKSVSWYQQVLGQGPQFIFQYYEKEERGRGNFPDRFSARQFPNYSSELNVNALLLGDSALYLCASSDISSYNEQFFGPGTRLTVL.

This clonotype appeared many times. The V gene is TRBV3-1, the J gene TRBJ2-3, with D maybe TRBD2 (5 bases). In germline, CDR1 is LGHDT, CDR2 YNNKEL (reference sequence). Trimming took off 4 bases at V and 0 bases at J, with 11 bases between the two ends. The CDR3 is 15 amino acids. The CDR3 sequence: CASSPLGGSTDTQYF. CDR3 DNA sequence: TGTGCCAGCAGCCCCCTCGGCGGGAGCACAGATACGCAGTATTTT.

There are a few counts of this clonotype. The V gene is TRBV15, the J gene TRBJ2-7, with TRBD1 identical over 8 bases. Germline V lookup: CDR1 LNHNV, CDR2 YYDKDF (reference sequence). Trimming at V came to 5 bases and at J to 1 base, leaving 7 bases not matched to a gene. The CDR3 runs 15 residues. The chain's CDR3 is CATSPRGDRSYEQYF. CDR3 bases: TGTGCCACCAGCCCAAGGGGGGACAGGTCCTACGAGCAGTACTTC.

Only a few counts were recorded for this clonotype. The J gene is TRBJ2-1, the V gene TRBV5-1; D is tentatively TRBD1 or TRBD2 (7 bases each). V dropped 7 bases and J dropped 8 bases, with 37 bases sitting between them. CDR3 length equals 20 residues. Germline V CDR1 and CDR2: SGHRS, YFSETQ. CDR3 coding DNA: TGCGCCAGCTCACCCGGTCGAGGGGGGGCAGGGGGAGTAAAATACGATGAGCAGTTCTTC. Translating it yields CASSPGRGGAGGVKYDEQFF.

The V call is TRBV11-2, the J call TRBJ2-5; 9 bases align to TRBD2. Germline-derived CDR1 and CDR2 are SGHAT and FQNNGV. V shed 1 base and J 5 bases; nucleotides not matched to a gene: 8. CDR3 length equals 16 residues. CDR3 nucleotide sequence: TGTGCCAGCAGCTTAGGTGCTAGCGGGGACCTGGAGACCCAGTACTTC. It codes for CASSLGASGDLETQYF.

J is TRBJ2-3 and V is TRBV7-9, with D possibly being TRBD1 (5 bases). V was cut by 5 bases and J by 4 bases, with 16 bases left in between. Germline CDR1 and CDR2: SEHNR and FQNEAQ (reference sequence). The CDR3 is 15 amino acids. The CDR3 loop reads CASSLTAGGSDTQYF. As DNA, the CDR3 is TGTGCCAGCAGCCTGACAGCTGGCGGATCAGATACGCAGTATTTT.

V and J are TRBV7-2 and TRBJ2-7; TRBD2 aligns across 11 bases. The length of the CDR3 is 15 residues. CDR1 and CDR2 (germline): SGHTA, FQGNSA. Trimming removed 3 bases from V and 6 bases from J; junction bases left unmatched: 7. CDR3 DNA: TGTGCCAGCAGCTTGGGGACTAGCGGTCTAGGCGAGCAGTACTTC. Amino acids: CASSLGTSGLGEQYF.

For the CDR3, the DNA is TGCGCCAGCAAGTTCGCGATGAACACTGAAGCTTTCTTT. This codes for CASKFAMNTEAFF. This chain uses TRBV5-1 with TRBJ1-1; D gene uncertain. The CDR3 is 13 residues long. In germline, CDR1 is SGHRS, CDR2 YFSETQ. Trimming left V 6 bases short and J 0 bases short, with 9 bases between.

As for this clonotype: One junction end does not reproduce the germline sequence, and a read error may be involved. The chain combines TRBV5-1 with TRBJ1-1; D gene uncertain. Germline loops: CDR1 SGHRS, CDR2 YFSETQ. The CDR3 totals 16 residues. CDR3 in DNA: TGCTCCAGCAGCCTGGAGGCGGCTGTGGAGAAAACTGAAGCTTTCTTT. This sequence encodes CSSSLEAAVEKTEAFF.

CDR3 in DNA: TGCGCCAGCAGCTCGGATGGCCGACTGATCACAGATACGCAGTATTTT. It yields the protein CASSSDGRLITDTQYF. The rearrangement links TRBV5-1 to TRBJ2-3, with D unclear. The CDR3 length is 16 residues. The germline V and J ends were trimmed by 3 bases and 2 bases, with 16 bases remaining between them. Germline CDR1 and CDR2: SGHRS and YFSETQ.

This clonotype was picked up a small number of times. The chain recombines TRBV5-1 with TRBJ1-1, with 10 bases lining up with TRBD1. Germline trimming cut 4 bases from V and 3 bases from J; bases unmatched to any gene: 6. Germline loops: CDR1 SGHRS, CDR2 YFSETQ. This CDR3 is built from 15 residues. This CDR3 is CASSTRQGADTEAFF. The CDR3 nucleotides read TGCGCCAGCAGCACCCGACAGGGGGCTGACACTGAAGCTTTCTTT.

The chain links TRBV29-1 to TRBJ1-1; 8 bases are shared with TRBD1. The length of the CDR3 is 13 residues. Germline V gene sequence: CDR1 SQVTM, CDR2 ANQGSEA. V was clipped by 6 bases and J by 1 base; unmatched bases: 4. CDR3 sequence: CSVDRGSNTEAFF. The CDR3 nucleotides read TGCAGCGTCGACAGGGGCTCGAACACTGAAGCTTTCTTT.

The V gene is TRBV11-2, the J gene TRBJ2-2; D perhaps matches TRBD1 (5 bases). Per germline, CDR1 SGHAT and CDR2 FQNNGV. Trimming pared 5 bases from V and 3 bases from J, leaving 13 bases between. The CDR3 loop spans 15 amino acids. The CDR3 bases are TGTGCCAGCAGCGCACAAGACAGTTACACCGGGGAGCTGTTTTTT. It codes for CASSAQDSYTGELFF.

This clonotype was seen a few times. The gene calls are TRBV25-1 and TRBJ2-5; 14 positions agree with TRBD2. The V and J ends lost 3 bases and 1 base, in that order; junction bases with no gene match: 4. Germline V gene lookup returns CDR1 MGHDK and CDR2 SYGVNS. The CDR3 length is 17 residues. The CDR3 reads CASSDGLAGGLQETQYF. CDR3 nucleotides: TGTGCCAGCAGTGACGGACTAGCGGGGGGCCTCCAAGAGACCCAGTACTTC.

About this clonotype itself: The junction does not match germline at one end; this may be a read error. J is TRBJ1-5 and V is TRBV27; tentatively, D is TRBD1 (5 bases). Germline values: CDR1 MNHEY, CDR2 SMNVEV (reference sequence). This CDR3 region has 15 residues. CDR3 in DNA: TGTACCAGCAGTGCCGGCGGGACGCCAGATCAGCCCCAGCATTTT. It translates to CTSSAGGTPDQPQHF.